This T cell receptor beta chain was captured by sequencing in a study of T-cell reconstitution after alpha-beta-depleted transplantation in children. The study, taken as a whole, reports: Surviving recipient T cells and intrathymic progenitors accounted for some patients' high TCRbeta diversity at day 60. Expanded graft clones, several hundred of them, were reportedly the source of alpha-beta T cells about two months after transplant. T-cell numbers and diversity one year post-transplant derived largely from freshly generated T cells.

The V end was cut by 1 base, the J end by 7 bases, with 15 bases between. Germline values: CDR1 SGHTA, CDR2 FQGNSA. The CDR3 consists of 15 residues. Preparation of the TCRbeta library involved a method that used unique molecular identifiers. In TCRdb, the PCR reads were re-called with MiXCR into one record per CDR3 protein. The sample shows approximately 630,000 distinct CDR3 sequences, 10% to 15% of them seen only once. This clonotype was seen a handful of times. What it binds is unknown. The starting material was PBMCs, obtained before TCRalphabeta/CD19-depleted stem cell transplant. The TCR sequence derives from a girl aged 2 to 10 with congenital amegakaryocytic thrombocytopenia, due to receive a stem cell transplant. J is TRBJ2-3 and V is TRBV7-2; no clear D. Here the CDR3 reads CASSLGFSRVHTQYF. In DNA form, the CDR3 reads TGTGCCAGCAGCTTAGGTTTTAGTAGGGTCCATACGCAGTATTTT.